A selection of T cell receptor beta chains follows, all from one sample in a study of T cells in Graves' hyperthyroidism and ophthalmopathy. MiXCR, applied by TCRdb to the multiplex PCR reads, yields one record per CDR3 protein. The profile covers about 540,000 distinct CDR3 sequences, with roughly 46% appearing a single time and 6.5% to 9% taken by the ten largest. The specimen sequenced was peripheral blood or thyroid tissue (not recorded which). These receptors were obtained from a woman between 18 and 29 years old with Graves' hyperthyroidism. Both conserved end residues are part of each CDR3. D genes are given only for firm matches. The size entry is marked missing in some rows and otherwise reads once, few, many or a size class.

d_gene	v_gene	j_gene	abundance	CDR3aa	CDR3nt
-	TRBV29-1	TRBJ1-4	many	CSVASETGWEEKLFF	TGCAGCGTTGCCTCCGAGACAGGTTGGGAGGAAAAACTGTTTTTT
-	TRBV10-3	TRBJ1-1	few	CASRETGARRAFF	TGTGCCAGCAGAGAGACTGGAGCCAGACGTGCTTTCTTT
TRBD1	TRBV7-8	TRBJ1-6	few	CASSPDRGDSPLHF	TGTGCCAGCTCACCCGACAGGGGAGATTCACCCCTCCACTTT
-	TRBV7-9	TRBJ1-6	-	CASSMSRGSLHF	TGTGCCAGCAGCATGTCCAGGGGATCCCTCCACTTT
-	TRBV19	TRBJ2-7	many	CASRDTTLQVQYF	TGTGCCAGTAGAGACACTACACTACAGGTGCAGTACTTC
-	TRBV7-9	TRBJ1-4	few	CASSRVGPNEKLFF	TGTGCCAGCAGCCGGGTGGGTCCTAATGAAAAACTGTTTTTT
-	TRBV24-1	TRBJ1-5	-	CATSDPRNQPQHF	TGTGCCACCAGTGATCCCCGCAATCAGCCCCAGCATTTT
-	TRBV7-9	TRBJ1-1	-	CASSLVNLRWTEAFF	TGTGCCAGCAGCTTAGTGAACCTAAGGTGGACTGAAGCTTTCTTT
TRBD1	TRBV11-1	TRBJ1-5	few	CASSPGTGDMAQHF	TGTGCCAGCAGCCCCGGGACAGGCGATATGGCCCAGCATTTT
-	TRBV7-9	TRBJ1-1	-	CASSLEDLWTEAFF	TGTGCCAGCAGCTTAGAAGACTTGTGGACTGAAGCTTTCTTT
-	TRBV12-3/TRBV12-4	TRBJ1-4	many	CASSLRSQKLFF	TGTGCCAGCAGTTTGCGGTCACAAAAACTGTTTTTT
TRBD1	TRBV12-3/TRBV12-4	TRBJ2-7	-	CASSGQPGQRYF	TGTGCCAGCAGCGGCCAACCGGGACAGCGGTACTTC
-	TRBV7-8	TRBJ2-7	few	CASSISPETSSYEQYF	TGTGCCAGCAGCATCTCCCCGGAGACTAGCTCCTACGAGCAGTACTTC
-	TRBV20-1	TRBJ1-5	-	CSARVGAENQPQHF	TGCAGTGCTAGGGTTGGGGCAGAAAATCAGCCCCAGCATTTT
TRBD2	TRBV2	TRBJ2-5	once	CASSEGIAGVGTQYF	TGTGCCAGCAGTGAGGGGATAGCGGGAGTAGGGACCCAGTACTTC
-	TRBV29-1	TRBJ1-2	many	CSVETDRRFNYGYTF	TGCAGCGTTGAAACCGACAGGCGTTTTAACTATGGCTACACCTTC
TRBD2	TRBV29-1	TRBJ2-5	many	CSVTRLAGAETQYF	TGCAGCGTTACTAGACTAGCGGGAGCCGAGACCCAGTACTTC
-	TRBV29-1	TRBJ1-1	-	CSSWGRKGEAFF	TGCAGCAGTTGGGGCAGGAAAGGTGAAGCTTTCTTT
-	TRBV10-3	TRBJ1-1	many	CAISGTQNTEAFF	TGTGCCATCAGTGGAACGCAGAACACTGAAGCTTTCTTT
-	TRBV7-2	TRBJ1-6	-	CASSDDRQPLHF	TGTGCCAGCAGCGACGACAGGCAGCCCCTCCACTTT
-	TRBV20-1	TRBJ1-1	-	CSARFGNMNTEAFF	TGCAGTGCTAGATTTGGAAACATGAACACTGAAGCTTTCTTT
-	TRBV29-1	TRBJ1-4	once	CSVERGEKLFF	TGCAGCGTGGAAAGGGGAGAAAAACTGTTTTTT
-	TRBV10-3	TRBJ1-5	-	CAISESAGAEPQHF	TGTGCCATCAGTGAGTCGGCAGGGGCAGAGCCCCAGCATTTT
-	TRBV7-9	TRBJ1-2	many	CASSITGTAGGYTF	TGTGCCAGCAGCATCACCGGAACGGCTGGGGGCTACACCTTC
-	TRBV12-3/TRBV12-4	TRBJ1-6	-	CAISFSGGFGSPLHF	TGTGCCATCAGTTTTTCGGGGGGGTTTGGTTCACCCCTCCACTTT
-	TRBV9	TRBJ2-5	few	CASSSPREAQETQYF	TGTGCCAGCAGCTCTCCACGGGAAGCGCAAGAGACCCAGTACTTC
-	TRBV7-8	TRBJ1-5	many	CASTLGGQNNQPQHF	TGTGCCAGCACCCTAGGGGGGCAGAACAATCAGCCCCAGCATTTT
-	TRBV7-2	TRBJ2-7	-	CASSWTGTISYEQYF	TGTGCCAGCAGCTGGACCGGGACAATCTCCTACGAGCAGTACTTC
-	TRBV10-3	TRBJ2-2	-	CAISPHRNSTGELFF	TGTGCCATCAGTCCCCACAGAAACTCCACCGGGGAGCTGTTTTTT
-	TRBV7-3	TRBJ2-5	-	CASVERGHGETQYF	TGTGCCAGCGTTGAGAGGGGCCACGGGGAGACCCAGTACTTC
TRBD1	TRBV7-9	TRBJ1-5	many	CASSKDRDQPQHF	TGTGCCAGCAGCAAGGACAGGGATCAGCCCCAGCATTTT
TRBD1	TRBV2	TRBJ2-7	-	CASNPQGVHEQYF	TGTGCCAGCAACCCACAGGGGGTCCACGAGCAGTACTTC
-	TRBV24-1	TRBJ2-7	many	CATSDLGGGNEQYF	TGTGCCACCAGTGATTTGGGAGGGGGCAACGAGCAGTACTTC
-	TRBV20-1	TRBJ1-6	-	CSAGTYYSPLHF	TGCAGTGCAGGGACATATTATTCACCCCTCCACTTT
TRBD2	TRBV10-3	TRBJ2-2	few	CASRRLAGGTGELFF	TGTGCCAGCAGGAGACTAGCGGGAGGAACCGGGGAGCTGTTTTTT
-	TRBV20-1	TRBJ1-4	-	CSAGREKLFF	TGCAGTGCTGGGAGGGAAAAACTGTTTTTT
-	TRBV2	TRBJ1-4	-	CASSQVQGTGEKLFF	TGTGCCAGCAGCCAAGTTCAGGGTACTGGGGAAAAACTGTTTTTT
-	TRBV10-3	TRBJ2-7	few	CAISDQIISYEQYF	TGTGCCATCAGCGACCAAATTATCTCCTACGAGCAGTACTTC
TRBD2	TRBV20-1	TRBJ2-7	-	CSATSGTSGTVSYEQYF	TGCAGTGCCACATCCGGGACTAGCGGGACGGTCTCCTACGAGCAGTACTTC
-	TRBV7-1	TRBJ2-1	-	CASSSLGRPYNEQFF	TGTGCCAGCAGCTCCCTTGGGCGGCCCTACAATGAGCAGTTCTTC
-	TRBV20-1	TRBJ1-1	few	CSARDSGFYTEAFF	TGCAGTGCTAGAGATTCGGGATTCTACACTGAAGCTTTCTTT
-	TRBV7-6	TRBJ1-5	-	CASSAGRQDRNQPQHF	TGTGCTAGCAGCGCTGGGCGACAGGATCGCAATCAGCCCCAGCATTTT
TRBD1	TRBV5-4	TRBJ1-2	few	CASSQDPGQAYDGYTF	TGTGCCAGCAGCCAAGACCCGGGACAGGCTTACGATGGCTACACCTTC
-	TRBV19	TRBJ1-5	few	CASSWAAEGFQPQHF	TGTGCCAGTAGTTGGGCAGCAGAAGGTTTTCAGCCCCAGCATTTT
TRBD1	TRBV14	TRBJ2-5	-	CASSPRDRSETQYF	TGTGCCAGCAGCCCCCGGGACAGGTCAGAGACCCAGTACTTC
TRBD1	TRBV24-1	TRBJ1-5	-	CATSDGTGWGQPQHF	TGTGCCACCAGTGACGGGACAGGGTGGGGGCAGCCCCAGCATTTT
-	TRBV12-3/TRBV12-4	TRBJ1-1	-	CASTPSRVNTEAFF	TGTGCCAGCACCCCCTCTCGTGTGAACACTGAAGCTTTCTTT
TRBD1	TRBV7-8	TRBJ2-7	-	CASSGRTGAYEQYF	TGTGCCAGCAGCGGGAGGACAGGGGCCTACGAGCAGTACTTC
-	TRBV9	TRBJ1-6	-	CASSVGGSFSPLHF	TGTGCCAGCAGCGTAGGGGGCTCGTTTTCACCCCTCCACTTT
TRBD1	TRBV2	TRBJ2-2	-	CASSHLTGGGGELFF	TGTGCCAGCAGCCACCTGACAGGGGGCGGCGGGGAGCTGTTTTTT
-	TRBV25-1	TRBJ1-1	-	CASRVGGHSEAFF	TGTGCCAGCAGGGTTGGGGGGCACTCTGAAGCTTTCTTT
-	TRBV14	TRBJ1-3	many	CASSQLVGNTIYF	TGTGCCAGCAGCCAACTTGTGGGAAACACCATATATTTT
-	TRBV24-1	TRBJ2-2	-	CASSLAIVVELFF	TGTGCCAGCAGCTTGGCCATCGTCGTGGAGCTGTTTTTT
TRBD2	TRBV25-1	TRBJ2-3	-	CASGTSGRAQDTQYF	TGTGCCAGCGGAACTAGCGGGAGGGCCCAGGATACGCAGTATTTT